These 25 T cell receptor beta chains were sequenced from one sample in a study of metastatic and nonmetastatic thyroid tumors. TCRdb re-clonotyped the PCR reads via MiXCR. The sample contains about 69,000 clones, approximately 15% of which appear only once. There were no patients who had received any treatment before thyroid surgery. The specimen was blood. The receptors here all came from a male donor with papillary thyroid cancer or a benign thyroid nodule (not recorded which). Some clones in this sample may be carry-over from other donors' samples.

This clone was counted at least ten times. The chain employs TRBV12-3 or TRBV12-4 and TRBJ1-1; 9 nucleotides line up with TRBD1. The CDR3 is made up of 14 amino acids. Trimming cost V 6 bases and J 4 bases; bases outside gene matches: 6. CDR3 bases: TGTGCCAGCAGGGGGACAGGGTCGGGCACTGAAGCTTTCTTT. It specifies CASRGTGSGTEAFF.

This clone has a count of ten or more. The chain links TRBV14 to TRBJ2-5; 10 nucleotides agree with TRBD1. The CDR3 has 18 amino acids. CDR1 is SGHDN and CDR2 is FVKESK in the germline V gene. Losses at the gene ends were 2 bases for V and 5 bases for J; bases not matched to a gene: 14. In DNA, the CDR3 is TGTGCCAGCAGCCAAATACAACTTAGGACAGGGGGTCGGGAGACCCAGTACTTC. Translation gives CASSQIQLRTGGRETQYF.

This clone was recorded at least ten times. V gene TRBV18 combines with J gene TRBJ2-3; 7 positions agree with TRBD2. V trimming: 4 bases; J trimming: 0 bases; junction bases outside the gene matches: 7. The CDR3 has 16 amino acids. Germline CDR1 is KGHSH and CDR2 is LQKENI. The CDR3 nucleotides read TGTGCCAGCTCACAATTTATGCGGGAGAGCACAGATACGCAGTATTTT. Translating it yields CASSQFMRESTDTQYF.

The sample holds a few counts of this clone. Possible read error: a much larger clone is one base away. The J gene is TRBJ2-1, the V gene TRBV10-3; 14 bases line up with TRBD2. The CDR3 consists of 13 residues. From germline, CDR1 is ENHRY and CDR2 SYGVKD. Trimming at V came to 6 bases and at J to 15 bases, leaving 7 bases not matched to a gene. CDR3 bases: TGTGCCATCAGGGGGACTAGCGGGAGTGTGCTGTTCTTC. Translating gives CAIRGTSGSVLFF.

CDR3 bases: TGTGCCAGCAGCCGCAGGGGGACAGGGAACAATGAGCAGTTCTTC. Translated: CASSRRGTGNNEQFF. The chain combines TRBV13 with TRBJ2-1; 9 positions agree with TRBD1. Germline CDR1 and CDR2: PRHDT and FYEKMQ (reference sequence). V was clipped by 5 bases and J by 5 bases; unmatched bases: 7. The CDR3 has 15 residues.

The rearrangement joins TRBV9 to TRBJ2-2; 8 bases are shared with TRBD2. Germline CDR1 SGDLS, CDR2 YYNGEE. V shed 4 bases and J 4 bases; nucleotides not matched to a gene: 9. This CDR3 contains 16 residues. CDR3 in DNA: TGTGCCAGCAGCCCTCGGGGGCGGGAGGCCACCGGGGAGCTGTTTTTT. Translated: CASSPRGREATGELFF.

The chain is built from TRBV10-2 and TRBJ1-2; tentative D call: TRBD1 (5 bases). The CDR3 runs to 13 residues. With 0 bases removed from V and 12 bases from J, the gap between germline ends came to 14 bases. Germline CDR1 is WSHSY and CDR2 is SAAADI. The CDR3, as DNA: TGCGCCAGCAGTGAGTCCACAGGAGGTGGAAACACCTTC. Translated, it gives CASSESTGGGNTF.

In DNA, the CDR3 is TGTGCCAGTAGCACAGGGGCCGGGGCCAACGTCCTGACTTTC. Its protein is CASSTGAGANVLTF. This sequence joins TRBV19 and TRBJ2-6; TRBD1 matches at 7 bases. The trim removed 6 bases at V and 4 bases at J, leaving 3 bases unmatched. The CDR3 has 14 residues. From germline, CDR1 is LNHDA and CDR2 SQIVND (reference sequence).

Many counts were recorded for this clone. The V call is TRBV27, the J call TRBJ2-1; TRBD2 is a possible D gene (5 bases). V was pared by 2 bases and J by 0 bases, with 8 bases between. The CDR3 contains 15 residues. From germline, CDR1 is MNHEY and CDR2 SMNVEV (reference sequence). The CDR3 DNA is TGTGCCAGCAGTTTACAGCGGAGCTCCTACAATGAGCAGTTCTTC. Translation gives CASSLQRSSYNEQFF.

This clone was observed many times. The gene calls are TRBV9 and TRBJ1-6, with D unresolved. The CDR3 sequence is 14 residues long. Looked up from germline, CDR1 is SGDLS and CDR2 is YYNGEE. V shed 4 bases and J shed 5 bases, with 10 bases lying between them. The CDR3 bases are TGTGCCAGCAGCCCGACACCAGATAATTCACCCCTCCACTTT. Its protein is CASSPTPDNSPLHF.

This clone occurred many times. The J gene is TRBJ2-3, the V gene TRBV3-1; the D is unclear. CDR1 is LGHDT, CDR2 YNNKEL, per germline (reference sequence). Trimming removed 0 bases from V and 6 bases from J, with 7 bases in between. The CDR3 spans 13 residues. The CDR3 DNA reads as TGTGCCAGCAGCCAAGATACAGAGGATACGCAGTATTTT. It encodes CASSQDTEDTQYF.

This clone was observed many times. The rearrangement uses TRBV3-1 and TRBJ2-7, with 13 bases aligning to TRBD2. The trim removed 4 bases at V and 1 base at J, leaving 7 bases unmatched. The CDR3 length is 17 residues. Germline-derived CDR1 and CDR2 are LGHDT and YNNKEL (reference sequence). The CDR3 DNA is TGTGCCAGCAGCCTCCCGGGACTAGCGGGACTTTCCTACGAGCAGTACTTC. It yields the protein CASSLPGLAGLSYEQYF.

This clone was counted ten times or more. The CDR3 nucleotides are TGTGCCAGCAGCTTGTTTGCGAACACTGAAGCTTTCTTT. It yields the protein CASSLFANTEAFF. The chain joins TRBV5-5 to TRBJ1-1; no reliable D call. The CDR3 sequence is 13 residues long. Germline CDR1 is SGHKS and CDR2 is YYEKEE (reference sequence). Trimming stripped 1 base from V and 1 base from J, with 5 bases between. Based on the CDR3 plus reference TRBV5-5 and TRBJ1-1, the full variable domain is DAGVTQSPTHLIKTRGQQVTLRCSPISGHKSVSWYQQVLGQGPQFIFQYYEKEERGRGNFPDRFSARQFPNYSSELNVNALLLGDSALYLCASSLFANTEAFFGQGTRLTVV.

This clone was observed many times. The chain joins TRBV6-1 to TRBJ2-1; 14 bases map to TRBD2. The germline CDR1 and CDR2 sequences are MNHNS and SASEGT. This CDR3 has 15 residues. Trimming at V came to 10 bases and at J to 3 bases, leaving 5 bases not matched to a gene. This CDR3 is CAMGLAGVGYNEQFF. CDR3 in DNA: TGTGCCATGGGACTAGCGGGAGTAGGCTACAATGAGCAGTTCTTC.

The sample holds many counts of this clone. The chain combines TRBV20-1 with TRBJ2-2, with 7 positions matching TRBD1. This CDR3 has 14 residues. Germline lookup yields CDR1 DFQATT and CDR2 SNEGSKA (reference sequence). V lost 8 bases, J lost 1 base, and 7 bases stayed unmatched. DNA of the CDR3: TGCAGTTCCGAGGACAGGAGGAACACCGGGGAGCTGTTTTTT. Translating it yields CSSEDRRNTGELFF.

This clone was found many times. This rearrangement joins TRBV9 to TRBJ2-1; 8 bases fit TRBD1. The CDR3 loop spans 14 amino acids. V was pared by 0 bases and J by 10 bases, with 6 bases of the junction left unmatched. CDR1 and CDR2 (germline): SGDLS, YYNGEE. The DNA of the CDR3 is TGTGCCAGCAGCGTAGCTACAGGGGGAGGCGAGCAGTTCTTC. This gives the protein CASSVATGGGEQFF.

This clone was seen a few times. Other DNA sequences in the same sample also yield this CDR3. The chain employs TRBV7-9 and TRBJ2-5; D may be TRBD1 or TRBD2 (6 bases each). Germline CDR1 SEHNR, CDR2 FQNEAQ (reference sequence). CDR3 length: 12 amino acids. Trimming shortened V by 5 bases and J by 9 bases, and 13 bases separated the two germline ends. The CDR3 nucleotides read TGTGCCAGCAGCAGGGGGGACCGGGCCCAGTACTTC. Its translation is CASSRGDRAQYF.

About this clone itself: One base away lies a much larger clone, so this may be a sequencing read error. The V gene is TRBV18, the J gene TRBJ2-5; 12 bases are a match to TRBD1. Losses at the gene ends were 6 bases for V and 5 bases for J; bases not matched to a gene: 7. The CDR3 is 15 residues long. Germline CDR1 and CDR2: KGHSH and LQKENI. Here the CDR3 reads CASSRDRGLPETQYF. In nucleotides, the CDR3 is TGTGCCAGCTCGCGGGACAGGGGGCTCCCGGAGACCCAGTACTTC. Together with reference TRBV18 and TRBJ2-5, the CDR3 gives the full variable domain: NAGVMQNPRHLVRRRGQEARLRCSPMKGHSHVYWYRQLPEEGLKFMVYLQKENIIDESGMPKERFSAEFPKEGPSILRIQQVVRGDSAAYFCASSRDRGLPETQYFGPGTRLLVL.

This clone was counted many times. This chain connects TRBV12-3 or TRBV12-4 to TRBJ1-2; D is uncertain. The CDR3 consists of 12 residues. V lost 8 bases to trimming and J lost 8 bases, with 15 bases between them. CDR3 in amino acids: CASGPQTRGYTF. The CDR3 DNA is TGTGCCAGCGGTCCACAAACTAGGGGCTACACCTTC.

This clone was seen only once. This sample includes further DNA sequences coding for the same CDR3. The chain employs TRBV14 and TRBJ2-7; D call uncertain. The germline V and J ends were trimmed by 7 bases and 3 bases, with 19 bases remaining between them. Per germline, CDR1 SGHDN and CDR2 FVKESK. This CDR3 comprises 15 residues. CDR3 loop: CASNPTGSQRYEQYF. The CDR3 DNA is TGTGCCAGCAATCCGACCGGTTCCCAGCGCTACGAGCAGTACTTC.

As for this clone: The junction shows a germline mismatch at one end, possibly a read error. The chain carries TRBV6-2 or TRBV6-3 and TRBJ2-4, with 7 bases that match TRBD2. Germline V gives CDR1 MNHEY, CDR2 SVGEGT. The CDR3 sequence is 15 residues long. CDR3 loop: CASSSAGLAENIHYF. The DNA of the CDR3 is TGTGCCAGCAGTTCGGCGGGTCTAGCGGAAAACATTCATTACTTC.

This clone came up many times. This chain joins TRBV19 and TRBJ2-7; 7 bases are shared with TRBD1. The CDR3 has 14 residues. CDR1 and CDR2 (germline): LNHDA, SQIVND (reference sequence). J was trimmed by 3 bases and V by 3 bases; bases with no gene match: 5. The CDR3 region is CASSIVYRGYEQYF. CDR3 nucleotides: TGTGCCAGTAGTATCGTCTACAGGGGCTACGAGCAGTACTTC.

In this sample, this clone turned up many times. This chain links TRBV20-1 with TRBJ1-1; 7 bases agree with TRBD1. The J segment lost 4 bases and the V segment lost 4 bases, leaving 3 bases of the junction unmatched. Germline loops: CDR1 DFQATT, CDR2 SNEGSKA (reference sequence). This CDR3 is built from 12 residues. CDR3 in amino acids: CSANRGGTEAFF. The DNA of the CDR3 is TGCAGTGCTAACAGGGGTGGCACTGAAGCTTTCTTT.

This clone has at least ten counts. This chain joins TRBV25-1 and TRBJ2-7; D remains unclear. Germline V gives CDR1 MGHDK, CDR2 SYGVNS. The CDR3 is 16 residues long. Trimming stripped 6 bases from V and 4 bases from J, with 22 bases between. The CDR3 sequence: CASSPSPRGPKYEQYV. The DNA of the CDR3 is TGTGCCAGCAGCCCCTCCCCCCGAGGACCGAAATACGAGCAGTACGTC.

The V gene is TRBV30, the J gene TRBJ2-6; D unresolved. There are 14 residues in the CDR3. CDR1 is GTSNPN and CDR2 is SVGIG in the germline V gene (reference sequence). The germline V and J ends were trimmed by 0 bases and 1 base, with 4 bases remaining between them. CDR3 residues: CAWSVGSGANVLTF. For the CDR3, the DNA is TGTGCCTGGAGTGTTGGGTCTGGGGCCAACGTCCTGACTTTC.